The clone carrying this T cell receptor beta chain was picked up a small number of times. Its antigen remains unknown. This record belongs to a study of beta chain features in type 1 diabetes. General observations from the study: All four CD4+ subsets of Type 1 diabetes patients contained TCRB CDR3s that were moderately but significantly shorter.

Expressed TCRB transcripts were sequenced because the entire RNA isolate underwent reverse transcription. TCRdb keeps only in-frame clones here, not all; method: immunoSEQ multiplex PCR. Of about 640,000 clones listed, around 12% are singletons. V lost 5 bases, J lost 1 base, and 3 bases stayed unmatched. Germline V CDR1 and CDR2: ENHRY, SYGVKD. The CDR3 runs 14 residues. Input material: naive CD4+ T cells from blood. The chain joins TRBV10-3 to TRBJ2-3, with TRBD2 matching 7 bases. The clonotype comes from a young man with type 1 diabetes. CDR3 in amino acids: CAISPGRGTDTQYF. In DNA form, the CDR3 reads TGTGCCATCAGTCCTGGGAGGGGCACAGATACGCAGTATTTT.